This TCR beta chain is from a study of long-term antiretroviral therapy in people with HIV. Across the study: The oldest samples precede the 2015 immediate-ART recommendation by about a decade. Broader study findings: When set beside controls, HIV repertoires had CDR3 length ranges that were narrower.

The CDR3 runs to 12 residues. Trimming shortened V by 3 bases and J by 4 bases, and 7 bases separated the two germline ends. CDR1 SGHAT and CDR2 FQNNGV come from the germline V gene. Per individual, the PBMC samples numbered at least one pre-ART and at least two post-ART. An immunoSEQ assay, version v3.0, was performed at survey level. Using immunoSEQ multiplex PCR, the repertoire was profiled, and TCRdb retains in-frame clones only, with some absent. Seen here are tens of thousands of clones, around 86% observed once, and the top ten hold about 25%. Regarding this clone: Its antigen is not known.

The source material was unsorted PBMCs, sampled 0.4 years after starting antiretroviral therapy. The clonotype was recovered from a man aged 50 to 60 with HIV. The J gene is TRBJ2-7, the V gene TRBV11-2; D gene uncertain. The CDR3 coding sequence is TGTGCCAGCAGCTTTGGGGATTACGAGCAGTACTTC. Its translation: CASSFGDYEQYF.